This note documents a single TCR beta chain sequence. The sample comes from a study of blood T cell repertoires in COVID-19. Generated by immunoSEQ multiplex PCR, the TCRdb table keeps only in-frame clones and is missing some. The sample records about 190,000 clones, roughly 77% being singletons. The participants were between about 18 and 90 years old and came from 20 to 30 US areas. Germline values: CDR1 MNHNS, CDR2 SASEGT. CDR3 length: 11 residues. Between the trimmed V and J ends, which lost 3 bases and 10 bases, there was a span of 7 bases. The V call is TRBV6-1, the J call TRBJ1-5, with TRBD1 as a possible D gene (5 bases). The sequencing sample was made of PBMCs or T cells enriched from blood (not recorded which). The clonotype originates from a woman between 50 and 59 years old with acute COVID-19. As DNA, the CDR3 is TGTGCCAGCAGTGAGGGGGGACCCCAGCATTTT. Amino acid sequence: CASSEGGPQHF.